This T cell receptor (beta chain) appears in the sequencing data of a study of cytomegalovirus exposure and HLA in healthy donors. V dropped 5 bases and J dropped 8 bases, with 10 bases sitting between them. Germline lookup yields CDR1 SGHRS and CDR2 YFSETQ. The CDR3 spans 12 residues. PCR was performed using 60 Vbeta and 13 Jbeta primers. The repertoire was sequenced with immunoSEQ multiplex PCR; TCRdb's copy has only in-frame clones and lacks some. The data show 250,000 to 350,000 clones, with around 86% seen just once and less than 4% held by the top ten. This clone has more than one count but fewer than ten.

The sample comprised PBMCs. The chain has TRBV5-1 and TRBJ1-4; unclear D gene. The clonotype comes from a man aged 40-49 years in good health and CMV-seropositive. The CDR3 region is CASRIAEEKLFF. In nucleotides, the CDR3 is TGCGCCAGCAGGATAGCTGAGGAAAAACTGTTTTTT.